The 7 T cell receptor beta chains listed next were all sequenced from one sample in a study of a mutant IDH1 vaccine in newly diagnosed glioma. No antigen has been identified for these receptors. Time point described: week 11, during vaccination. Every vaccine dose comprised 300 ug of mutant IDH1 20-mer peptide plus topical imiquimod. Data came from immunoSEQ multiplex PCR; TCRdb stores just in-frame clones and leaves some out. The table lists 60,000 or so clones, about 88% of them singletons, with roughly 2.1% in the top ten. The sequences come from PBMCs, collected from a glioma patient whose treatment included an IDH1 peptide vaccine. All receptors derive from a man aged 35-49 years with glioma.

The chain has TRBV28 and TRBJ1-2; possible D gene TRBD1, 5 bases. V was cut by 7 bases and J by 5 bases, with 23 bases left in between. The CDR3 has 16 residues. Germline-derived CDR1 and CDR2 are MDHEN and SYDVKM. The CDR3 loop is CASNQGDSLRDYGYTF. The CDR3 nucleotides are TGTGCCAGCAACCAAGGGGATTCGCTGAGGGATTATGGCTACACCTTC.

CDR3: CASSLRGTATNEKLFF. In DNA form, the CDR3 reads TGCGCCAGCAGCTTGAGGGGGACAGCAACTAATGAAAAACTGTTTTTT. The gene calls are TRBV5-1 and TRBJ1-4; 7 positions match TRBD1. CDR3 length: 16 amino acids. The germline CDR1 and CDR2 sequences are SGHRS and YFSETQ. The J segment lost 0 bases and the V segment lost 1 base, leaving 3 bases of the junction unmatched.

The chain has TRBV5-6 and TRBJ1-5, with unresolved D. The CDR3 contains 12 residues. The ends were cut back, 4 bases at V and 7 bases at J, with 9 bases in the middle. CDR1 is SGHDT and CDR2 is YYEEEE in the germline V gene. CDR3 in amino acids: CASSARLQPQHF. The CDR3 coding sequence is TGTGCCAGCAGCGCTCGGCTACAGCCCCAGCATTTT.

This clone has only one observation. The gene calls are TRBV21-1 and TRBJ1-1; the table's D call of TRBD1 was not tested on the DNA. TRBV21-1 is flagged as a pseudogene. This CDR3 has 11 amino acids. CDR3 nucleotide sequence: TGTGCCAGCAGCCCAGGGGGGACAGGATATTTT. Protein: CASSPGGTGYF.

The rearrangement uses TRBV2 and TRBJ2-7; D assignment may be TRBD1 or TRBD2 (5 bases each). Germline values: CDR1 SNHLY, CDR2 FYNNEI. V was trimmed by 4 bases and J by 4 bases, leaving 11 bases between them. CDR3 size: 13 residues. CDR3 coding DNA: TGTGCCAGCAGTGGTGGGACGGGTTACGAGCAGTACGTC. Residues: CASSGGTGYEQYV.

The J gene is TRBJ2-7, the V gene TRBV21-1; the tabulated D call, TRBD1, remains unverified against the DNA. TRBV21-1 is marked as a pseudogene. The length of the CDR3 is 15 residues. In DNA, the CDR3 is TGTGCCAGCAGTCGACCGGGACAGGGGAACCACGAGCAGTACGTC. Protein product: CASSRPGQGNHEQYV.

The chain links TRBV9 to TRBJ1-1, with 7 bases lining up with TRBD1. Germline V gene data show CDR1 as SGDLS and CDR2 as YYNGEE. J gave up 0 bases and V 3 bases, and 5 bases lay outside the gene matches. The CDR3 contains 15 residues. In DNA, the CDR3 is TGTGCCAGCAGCGAGGGGGGACAGCTGAACACTGAAGCTTTCTTT. It specifies CASSEGGQLNTEAFF.